This T cell receptor beta chain was observed in a study of blood T cells in healthy people across ages. General study results and limits: CMV status of donors was unknown, possibly confounding expanded clonotype changes. Reliance upon unsorted PBMCs precluded definitive naive versus antigen-experienced comparison.

A second roughly 7 to 12 cycle PCR used barcoded and J-beta primers. TCRdb fed the 5' RACE reads into MiXCR, producing one record per CDR3 protein. In the table there are roughly 2 million distinct CDR3 sequences, about 49% of which are singletons. Details on this clonotype: Its antigen is not known.

CDR1 SEHNR and CDR2 FQNEAQ come from the germline V gene (reference sequence). This CDR3 is 12 amino acids long. Trimming stripped 4 bases from V and 6 bases from J, with 9 bases between. The sequence derives from a woman in her forties in good health. This chain links TRBV7-9 with TRBJ2-5; D ambiguous. Sequencing was performed on blood. The CDR3 DNA reads TGTGCCAGCAGCTCCCCGACGAAGACCCAGTACTTC. The encoded protein is CASSSPTKTQYF.